These T cell receptor beta chains were read from a single sample in a study of OX40 agonist ivuxolimab in advanced cancers. Profiling relied on immunoSEQ multiplex PCR, and the TCRdb table lists in-frame clones only, not all of them. The sample lists 90,000 to 95,000 clones, around 87% occurring once. The input for sequencing was CD4+ or CD8+ T cells sorted from blood, taken in a trial of the OX40 agonist ivuxolimab. The receptors originated from an adult with an advanced solid tumor such as melanoma, head and neck, liver or kidney cancer. CDR3s include the opening cysteine and the closing phenylalanine or tryptophan. Each record gives: J gene, V gene, D gene, clone size, CDR3 DNA, CDR3 protein. D genes are given only for firm matches. Clone size appears in some rows only: once, few, many, or a class for an expanded clone.

J gene: TRBJ2-2; V gene: TRBV7-7; D gene: TRBD2; clone size: NA; CDR3 DNA: TGTGCTAGCAGCCAAGGGGTAGCGGGAAACACCGGGGAGCTGTTTTTT; CDR3 protein: CASSQGVAGNTGELFF
J gene: TRBJ1-5; V gene: TRBV7-2; D gene: TRBD1; clone size: once; CDR3 DNA: TGTGCCAGCAGTAGACAGGGGGATCAGCCCCAGCATTTT; CDR3 protein: CASSRQGDQPQHF
J gene: TRBJ2-1; V gene: TRBV9; D gene: NA; clone size: NA; CDR3 DNA: TGTGCCAGCAGCGTAGACGGGAGTTTTTACAATGAGCAGTTCTTC; CDR3 protein: CASSVDGSFYNEQFF
J gene: TRBJ2-1; V gene: TRBV7-2; D gene: NA; clone size: NA; CDR3 DNA: TGTGCCAGCAGCTTGGGAAGGAGGAGAGAAGATGAGCAGTTCTTC; CDR3 protein: CASSLGRRREDEQFF
J gene: TRBJ2-3; V gene: TRBV27; D gene: TRBD2; clone size: NA; CDR3 DNA: TGTGCCAGCAGTATCCTCGGAGCGGGAGAAGTCTTCGGCACAGATACGCAGTATTTT; CDR3 protein: CASSILGAGEVFGTDTQYF
J gene: TRBJ1-2; V gene: TRBV19; D gene: NA; clone size: NA; CDR3 DNA: TGTGCCAGTAGTGGGCAGGCGGTTTCGGGGGGCTACACCTTC; CDR3 protein: CASSGQAVSGGYTF
J gene: TRBJ1-1; V gene: TRBV5-1; D gene: TRBD1; clone size: NA; CDR3 DNA: TGCGCCAGCAGCCGGGACAGGGACATTGACGCTTTCTTT; CDR3 protein: CASSRDRDIDAFF
J gene: TRBJ2-2; V gene: TRBV6-4; D gene: TRBD1; clone size: NA; CDR3 DNA: TGTGCCAGCAGTGGACAGGGAAACACCGGGGAGCTGTTTTTT; CDR3 protein: CASSGQGNTGELFF
J gene: TRBJ2-1; V gene: TRBV18; D gene: TRBD1; clone size: once; CDR3 DNA: TGTGCCAGCTCTCCCGGACAGGGGTCGGGTGAGCAGTTCTTC; CDR3 protein: CASSPGQGSGEQFF
J gene: TRBJ2-6; V gene: TRBV12-2; D gene: NA; clone size: NA; CDR3 DNA: TGTGCAAGTCGAAACCGGGACTCAAGTAACGTCCTGACTTTC; CDR3 protein: CASRNRDSSNVLTF
J gene: TRBJ1-3; V gene: TRBV9; D gene: TRBD1; clone size: NA; CDR3 DNA: TGTGCCAGCAGCGGTACAGGGGGCGCGTACACCATATATTTT; CDR3 protein: CASSGTGGAYTIYF
J gene: TRBJ2-5; V gene: TRBV7-2; D gene: NA; clone size: NA; CDR3 DNA: TGTGCCAGCAGCTTAAGGGGACAAGGCCCTAATAGGGAGACCCAGTACTTC; CDR3 protein: CASSLRGQGPNRETQYF
J gene: TRBJ1-5; V gene: TRBV28; D gene: NA; clone size: NA; CDR3 DNA: TGTGCCAGCAGACTCGGACACCTCAGCAATCAGCCCCAGCATTTT; CDR3 protein: CASRLGHLSNQPQHF
J gene: TRBJ1-5; V gene: TRBV6-1; D gene: NA; clone size: few; CDR3 DNA: TGTGCCAGCAGAAGAGGCGGGACCAATCAGCCCCAGCATTTT; CDR3 protein: CASRRGGTNQPQHF
J gene: TRBJ1-5; V gene: TRBV27; D gene: NA; clone size: NA; CDR3 DNA: TGTGCCAGCAGGCTCACTGAGACCATACGCCATAGCAATCAGCCCCAGCATTTT; CDR3 protein: CASRLTETIRHSNQPQHF
J gene: TRBJ2-7; V gene: TRBV2; D gene: NA; clone size: few; CDR3 DNA: TGTGCCAGCAGCGAACGGCAGACGTACACCTACGAGCAGTACTTC; CDR3 protein: CASSERQTYTYEQYF
J gene: TRBJ2-3; V gene: TRBV29-1; D gene: NA; clone size: NA; CDR3 DNA: TGCAGCGAACTCCGAGGGGCCACAGATACGCAGTATTTT; CDR3 protein: CSELRGATDTQYF
J gene: TRBJ1-1; V gene: TRBV5-4; D gene: NA; clone size: NA; CDR3 DNA: TGTGCCAGCAGCTTGGAGTCCGGGTACACTGAAGCTTTCTTT; CDR3 protein: CASSLESGYTEAFF
J gene: TRBJ1-1; V gene: TRBV6-5; D gene: NA; clone size: NA; CDR3 DNA: TGTGCCAGCAGTCACGGGGGACAAGAAGCTTTCTTT; CDR3 protein: CASSHGGQEAFF
J gene: TRBJ1-2; V gene: TRBV4-3; D gene: TRBD1; clone size: once; CDR3 DNA: TGCGCCAGCAGCCAAGATCTTAGTCGGGACAGGGGCTATGGCTACACCTTC; CDR3 protein: CASSQDLSRDRGYGYTF
J gene: TRBJ1-4; V gene: TRBV11-3; D gene: TRBD1; clone size: few; CDR3 DNA: TGTGCCAGCAGCTTGGGACAGGGGGTTAATGAAAAACTGTTTTTT; CDR3 protein: CASSLGQGVNEKLFF
J gene: TRBJ2-7; V gene: TRBV27; D gene: TRBD1; clone size: NA; CDR3 DNA: TGTGCCAGCAGTTTACCAGGGGGCTCAGAGCAGTACTTC; CDR3 protein: CASSLPGGSEQYF
J gene: TRBJ2-1; V gene: TRBV19; D gene: TRBD2; clone size: NA; CDR3 DNA: TGTGCCAGTAGTATCTATCAGGCGGGAGCCGGAAATGAGCAGTTCTTC; CDR3 protein: CASSIYQAGAGNEQFF
J gene: TRBJ2-1; V gene: TRBV7-2; D gene: TRBD2; clone size: NA; CDR3 DNA: TGTGCCAGCAGCTTAGTGGGTAGCGGGAGTTCCTACAATGAGCAGTTCTTC; CDR3 protein: CASSLVGSGSSYNEQFF
J gene: TRBJ2-3; V gene: TRBV5-1; D gene: NA; clone size: NA; CDR3 DNA: TGCGCCAGCAGCTTGGAGGACCTCACAGATACGCAGTATTTT; CDR3 protein: CASSLEDLTDTQYF
J gene: TRBJ2-3; V gene: TRBV7-2; D gene: TRBD2; clone size: NA; CDR3 DNA: TGTGCCAGCAGCTTTGCCCTAGCGGGAGAAGGGGATACGCAGTATTTT; CDR3 protein: CASSFALAGEGDTQYF
J gene: TRBJ1-1; V gene: TRBV9; D gene: NA; clone size: NA; CDR3 DNA: TGTGCCAGCAGCCCCACGGGGGTGAACACTGAAGCTTTCTTT; CDR3 protein: CASSPTGVNTEAFF
J gene: TRBJ1-3; V gene: TRBV4-1; D gene: NA; clone size: NA; CDR3 DNA: TGCGCCAGCAGCCAAGTGTGGGGGATCGGAAACACCATATATTTT; CDR3 protein: CASSQVWGIGNTIYF